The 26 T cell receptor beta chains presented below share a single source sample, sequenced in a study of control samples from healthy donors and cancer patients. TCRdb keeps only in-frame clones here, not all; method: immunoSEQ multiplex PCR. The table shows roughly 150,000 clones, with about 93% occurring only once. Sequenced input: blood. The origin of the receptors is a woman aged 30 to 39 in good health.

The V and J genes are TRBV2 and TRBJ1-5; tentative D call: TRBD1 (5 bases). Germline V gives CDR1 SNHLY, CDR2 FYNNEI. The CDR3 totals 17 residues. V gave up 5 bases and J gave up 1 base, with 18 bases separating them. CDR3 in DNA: TGTGCCAGCAGTCTCGAGGGACCGATAGGAAGCAATCAGCCCCAGCATTTT. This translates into CASSLEGPIGSNQPQHF.

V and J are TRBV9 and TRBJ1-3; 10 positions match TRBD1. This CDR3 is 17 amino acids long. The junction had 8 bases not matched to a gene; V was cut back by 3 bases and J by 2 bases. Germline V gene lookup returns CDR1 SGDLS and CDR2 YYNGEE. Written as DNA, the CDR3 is TGTGCCAGCAGCGCGAACCCGGGACAGGGGACTGGAAACACCATATATTTT. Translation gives CASSANPGQGTGNTIYF.

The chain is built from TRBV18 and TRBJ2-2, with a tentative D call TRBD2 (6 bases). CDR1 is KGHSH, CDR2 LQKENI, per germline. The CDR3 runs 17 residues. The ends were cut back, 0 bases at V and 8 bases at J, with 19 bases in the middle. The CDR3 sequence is CASSPPRRGRVSGELFF. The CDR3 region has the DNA TGTGCCAGCTCACCACCCAGGAGGGGACGTGTCAGTGGGGAGCTGTTTTTT. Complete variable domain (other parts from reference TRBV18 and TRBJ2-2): NAGVMQNPRHLVRRRGQEARLRCSPMKGHSHVYWYRQLPEEGLKFMVYLQKENIIDESGMPKERFSAEFPKEGPSILRIQQVVRGDSAAYFCASSPPRRGRVSGELFFGEGSRLTVL.

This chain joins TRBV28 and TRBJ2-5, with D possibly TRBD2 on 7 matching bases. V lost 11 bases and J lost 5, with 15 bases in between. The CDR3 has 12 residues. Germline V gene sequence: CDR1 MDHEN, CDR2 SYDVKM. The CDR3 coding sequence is TGTGCCGGGAAGGGGGGGCAGGAGACCCAGTACTTC. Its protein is CAGKGGQETQYF.

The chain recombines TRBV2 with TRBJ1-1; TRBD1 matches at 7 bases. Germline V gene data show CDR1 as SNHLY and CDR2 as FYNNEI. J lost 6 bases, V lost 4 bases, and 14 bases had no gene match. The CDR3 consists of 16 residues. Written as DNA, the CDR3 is TGTGCCAGCAGTGGTATCCCGTCGTCCGGGACAGCTGAAGCTTTCTTT. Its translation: CASSGIPSSGTAEAFF.

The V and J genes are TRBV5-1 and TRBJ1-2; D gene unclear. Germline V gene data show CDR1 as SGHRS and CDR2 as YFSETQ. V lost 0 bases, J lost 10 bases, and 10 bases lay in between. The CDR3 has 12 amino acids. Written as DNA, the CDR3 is TGCGCCAGCAGCTTGGACACTTTTGTCTACACCTTC. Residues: CASSLDTFVYTF.

CDR3 protein: CASSLGGVTHNEQFF. CDR3 bases: TGTGCCAGCAGCTTAGGGGGGGTGACTCACAATGAGCAGTTCTTC. The chain joins TRBV11-3 to TRBJ2-1, with a weak D call TRBD2 (6 bases). The CDR3 covers 15 residues. Looked up from germline, CDR1 is SGHNT and CDR2 is YENEEA. Deletions cut 1 base from V and 5 bases from J, with 12 bases between.

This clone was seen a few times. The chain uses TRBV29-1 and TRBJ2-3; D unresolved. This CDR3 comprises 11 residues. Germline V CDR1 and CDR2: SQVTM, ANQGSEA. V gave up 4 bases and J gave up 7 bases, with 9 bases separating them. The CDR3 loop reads CSVALDHTQYF. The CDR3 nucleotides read TGCAGCGTTGCTCTAGACCATACGCAGTATTTT.

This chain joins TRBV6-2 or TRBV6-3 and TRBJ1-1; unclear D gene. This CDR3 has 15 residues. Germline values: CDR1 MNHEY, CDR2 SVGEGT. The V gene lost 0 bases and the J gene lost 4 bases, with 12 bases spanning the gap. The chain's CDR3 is CASSYSQVPGTEAFF. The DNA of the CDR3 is TGTGCCAGCAGTTACTCCCAGGTTCCCGGCACTGAAGCTTTCTTT.

The CDR3 DNA is TGTGCCAGCAGCGCCCCAGCCCTCAATGAGCAGTTCTTC. Protein product: CASSAPALNEQFF. V and J are TRBV9 and TRBJ2-1; D ambiguous. CDR3 length equals 13 residues. The V and J ends lost 3 bases and 6 bases respectively, with 10 bases between them. Germline-derived CDR1 and CDR2 are SGDLS and YYNGEE. The full variable domain, with the rest looked up from reference TRBV9 and TRBJ2-1, is DSGVTQTPKHLITATGQRVTLRCSPRSGDLSVYWYQQSLDQGLQFLIQYYNGEERAKGNILERFSAQQFPDLHSELNLSSLELGDSALYFCASSAPALNEQFFGPGTRLTVL.

The CDR3, as DNA: TGTGCCAGCAGCTTTGGCAGGTTCCCCTACGAGCAGTACTTC. It encodes CASSFGRFPYEQYF. The genes are TRBV7-9 and TRBJ2-7, with D uncertain. Germline V gene data show CDR1 as SEHNR and CDR2 as FQNEAQ (reference sequence). CDR3 length equals 14 residues. V was pared by 3 bases and J by 2 bases, with 11 bases between.

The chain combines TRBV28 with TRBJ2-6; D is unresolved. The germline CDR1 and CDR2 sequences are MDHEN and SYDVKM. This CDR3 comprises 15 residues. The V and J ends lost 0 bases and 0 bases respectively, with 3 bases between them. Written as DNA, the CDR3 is TGTGCCAGCAGTTTATGCAACTCTGGGGCCAACGTCCTGACTTTC. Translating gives CASSLCNSGANVLTF.

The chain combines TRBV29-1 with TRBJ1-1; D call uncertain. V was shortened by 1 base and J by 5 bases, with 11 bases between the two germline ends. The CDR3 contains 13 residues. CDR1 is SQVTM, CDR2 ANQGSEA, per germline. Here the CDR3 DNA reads TGCAGCGTTGAAGGGGCGGAATTAACTGAAGCTTTCTTT. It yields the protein CSVEGAELTEAFF.

DNA of the CDR3: TGTGCCAGCAGCCCCCTAGTTCGGGACGAGCAGTACTTC. This sequence encodes CASSPLVRDEQYF. V is TRBV7-2 and J is TRBJ2-7; D unclear. The CDR3 loop spans 13 amino acids. CDR1 is SGHTA and CDR2 is FQGNSA in the germline V gene. Trimming took 5 bases from V and 5 from J, leaving 13 bases between them.

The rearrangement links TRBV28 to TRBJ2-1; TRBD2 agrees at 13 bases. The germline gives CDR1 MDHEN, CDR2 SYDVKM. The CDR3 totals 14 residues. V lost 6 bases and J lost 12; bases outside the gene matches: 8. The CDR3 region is CASSPGLAGVWQFF. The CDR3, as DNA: TGTGCCAGCAGCCCCGGACTAGCGGGAGTCTGGCAGTTCTTC.

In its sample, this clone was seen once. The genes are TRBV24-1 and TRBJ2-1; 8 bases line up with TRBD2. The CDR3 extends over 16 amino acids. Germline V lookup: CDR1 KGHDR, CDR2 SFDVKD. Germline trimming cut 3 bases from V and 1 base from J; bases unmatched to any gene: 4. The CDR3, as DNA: TGTGCCACCAGTGATCCGGCGGGAGGATCCTACAATGAGCAGTTCTTC. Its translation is CATSDPAGGSYNEQFF.

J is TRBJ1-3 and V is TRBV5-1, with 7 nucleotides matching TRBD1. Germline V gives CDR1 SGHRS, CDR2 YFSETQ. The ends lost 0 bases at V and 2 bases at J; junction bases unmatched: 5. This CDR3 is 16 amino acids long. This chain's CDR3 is CASSLGDRAAGNTIYF. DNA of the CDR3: TGCGCCAGCAGCTTGGGTGACAGGGCTGCTGGAAACACCATATATTTT.

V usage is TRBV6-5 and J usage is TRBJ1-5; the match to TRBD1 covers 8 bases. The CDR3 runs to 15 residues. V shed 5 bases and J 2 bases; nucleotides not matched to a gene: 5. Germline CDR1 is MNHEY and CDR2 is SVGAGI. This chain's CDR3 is CASSPGTGRNQPQHF. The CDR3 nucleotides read TGTGCCAGCAGTCCGGGGACAGGCCGCAATCAGCCCCAGCATTTT.

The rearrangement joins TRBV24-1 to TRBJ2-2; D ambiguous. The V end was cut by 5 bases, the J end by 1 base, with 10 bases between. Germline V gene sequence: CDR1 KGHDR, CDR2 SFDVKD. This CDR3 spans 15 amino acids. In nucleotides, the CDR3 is TGTGCCACCAGTGGGCCATCAGGGAACACCGGGGAGCTGTTTTTT. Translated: CATSGPSGNTGELFF.

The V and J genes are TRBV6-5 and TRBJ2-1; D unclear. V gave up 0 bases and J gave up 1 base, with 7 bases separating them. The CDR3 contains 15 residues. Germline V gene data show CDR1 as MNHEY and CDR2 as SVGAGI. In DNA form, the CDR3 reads TGTGCCAGCAGTTACTCTTTAAAGTCCTACAATGAGCAGTTCTTC. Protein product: CASSYSLKSYNEQFF.

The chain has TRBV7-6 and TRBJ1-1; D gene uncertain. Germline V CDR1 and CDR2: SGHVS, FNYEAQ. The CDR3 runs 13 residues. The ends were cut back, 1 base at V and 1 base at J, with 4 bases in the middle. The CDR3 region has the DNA TGTGCCAGCAGCTTAGAACAGAACACTGAAGCTTTCTTT. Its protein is CASSLEQNTEAFF.

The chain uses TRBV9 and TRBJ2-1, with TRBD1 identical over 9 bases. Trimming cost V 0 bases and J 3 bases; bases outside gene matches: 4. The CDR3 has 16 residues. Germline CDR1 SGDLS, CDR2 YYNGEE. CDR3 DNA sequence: TGTGCCAGCAGCGTAGAAACAGGGGGCTTCTACAATGAGCAGTTCTTC. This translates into CASSVETGGFYNEQFF.

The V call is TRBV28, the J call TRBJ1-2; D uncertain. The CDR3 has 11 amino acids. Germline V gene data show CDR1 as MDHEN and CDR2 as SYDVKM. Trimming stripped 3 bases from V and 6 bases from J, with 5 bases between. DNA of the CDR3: TGTGCCAGCAGTTTTCCAGATGGCTACACCTTC. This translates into CASSFPDGYTF.

In DNA form, the CDR3 reads TGTGCTAGTGGTTTGGACCGGACGGATGGTCAAGAGACCCAGTACTTC. It yields the protein CASGLDRTDGQETQYF. The V call is TRBV12-5, the J call TRBJ2-5; D gene ambiguous. Germline V gene lookup returns CDR1 LGHNT and CDR2 FRNRAP. This CDR3 has 16 residues. V was pared by 1 base and J by 2 bases, with 14 bases between.

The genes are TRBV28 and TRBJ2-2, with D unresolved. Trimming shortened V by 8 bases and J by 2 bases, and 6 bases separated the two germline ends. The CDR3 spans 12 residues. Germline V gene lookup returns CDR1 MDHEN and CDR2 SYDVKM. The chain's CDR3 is CASQPNTGELFF. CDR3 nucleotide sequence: TGTGCCAGCCAACCTAACACCGGGGAGCTGTTTTTT.

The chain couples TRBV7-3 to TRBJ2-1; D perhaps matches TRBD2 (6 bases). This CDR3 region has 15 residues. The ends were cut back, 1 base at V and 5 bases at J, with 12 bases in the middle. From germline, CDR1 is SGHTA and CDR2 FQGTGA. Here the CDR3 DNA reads TGTGCCAGCAGCTTAAGCGGGACTGGGGACAATGAGCAGTTCTTC. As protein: CASSLSGTGDNEQFF. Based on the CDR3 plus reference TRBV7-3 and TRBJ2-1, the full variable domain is GAGVSQTPSNKVTEKGKYVELRCDPISGHTALYWYRQSLGQGPEFLIYFQGTGAADDSGLPNDRFFAVRPEGSVSTLKIQRTERGDSAVYLCASSLSGTGDNEQFFGPGTRLTVL.